This TCR beta chain was recovered during a study of Graves' ophthalmopathy and Graves' hyperthyroidism (dated by TCRdb to 2017 to 2018). For the study in its entirety: Peripheral blood was collected at initial diagnosis, before any treatment. To tell Graves' ophthalmopathy apart from Graves' hyperthyroidism, and to predict which patients would progress to ophthalmopathy, the study relied on TCR beta repertoire signatures. In total, 135 blood samples were TCR-sequenced: around 42 ophthalmopathy, under 85 hyperthyroidism and about 17 hyperthyroidism-to-ophthalmopathy patients. To explore V-J signatures distinguishing ophthalmopathy from hyperthyroidism, a discovery set of under 110 patients (43 ophthalmopathy, roughly 60 stable hyperthyroidism) was enrolled. For independent validation, a separate cohort was made up of around 19 hyperthyroidism patients plus 17 patients who later progressed from hyperthyroidism to ophthalmopathy. In six hyperthyroidism patients, the T-cell repertoire of thyroid tissue was compared with the T-cell repertoire of blood. Following sampling, methimazole starting at 30 mg daily was administered to hyperthyroidism patients, and high-dose intravenous methylprednisolone was administered to ophthalmopathy patients.

Regarding this clonotype: No antigen is known for it. A much larger clone lies a single base off, so this may be a read error.

TCR beta CDR3 regions were amplified from RNA transcripts for repertoire sequencing. HTBI primers and the Qiagen OneStep RT-PCR kit were used in a first-round RT-PCR, which was followed by a second-round multiplex PCR, size selection and purification. Libraries were sequenced on an Illumina HiSeq2000 using paired-end 100 bp reads. Per the source publication's procedure: SOAPnuke was used to process the reads, removing any read that contained adapters or uncalled bases, had a mean Phred below 15, or lacked an exact match to the constant primer or identifier. COPE v1.2.5 was used to merge high-quality paired reads. Unique nucleotide sequences were defined as clonotypes and aligned to IMGT TRB V, D and J references using MiTCR v1.1. The analysis was limited to V-J combinations with a frequency above 0.0001, which together covered just over 98% of the repertoires. For each V-J combination, a TCR clonal expansion and chaos score was defined as F50 clonal expansion divided by the chaos observed in the TCRdist matrix. Welch's t-statistics and random forest were used to reduce the features to 10 to 15 V-J combinations, which were then used as input to a naive Bayes classifier. Thyroid-blood repertoire similarity was quantified with the Morisita-Horn index. The public reads were reanalyzed by TCRdb: fastp trimming at Q25, MiXCR alignment, in-frame beta chains only. A single entry per CDR3 protein holds the most common genes and DNA from its merged rows. The V and J calls, along with clone size, are taken from TCRdb and not from the paper's own processing. This sample comprises approximately 700,000 distinct CDR3 sequences, under 50% of them detected only once. Around 3% of the sample goes to the ten largest clones.

Ophthalmopathy patients had moderately to severely active disease, Clinical Activity Score of at least 3, NOSPECS grade of at least 4, and disease duration under 3 months. Patients with other autoimmune diseases, uncontrolled infections, pregnancy or lactation were excluded. Clinical symptoms, serum thyroxine, TRAb, thyroid ultrasound and orbital computed tomography were used for diagnosis. Using Ficoll-Paque density gradient centrifugation, PBMCs were isolated from 9 to 10 ml of fresh peripheral blood. Total RNA was extracted with Trizol reagent and quality-checked on an Agilent 2100 Bioanalyzer. What the work shows at the level of the full study, not this receptor alone: The 13-signature model separated ophthalmopathy from stable hyperthyroidism with over 85% sensitivity and about 81% specificity in cross-validation, and 80%/75% in the test set. In validation, the model predicted ophthalmopathy progression with 55% to 71% sensitivity and less than 80% specificity; approximately 12 predicted patients were CT-confirmed with GO in a median of about 6.1 months. No statistical method was used to predetermine the sample size, and group allocation was not hidden from the investigators. Most expanded thyroid clonotypes with frequency above 0.001 were also detected in blood, suggesting blood repertoires may reflect the thyroid immune response.

The sequenced sample was peripheral blood. The source of this sequence is an adult man with Graves' ophthalmopathy.

The sequence in DNA is TGTGTCAGCAGCTCCTTCTCAACTAGCGGGGGCGGCCGGGAGCTGTTTTTT. It is translated as CVSSSFSTSGGGRELFF. This receptor chain uses TRBV7-2 and TRBJ2-2, and 11 bases in between align with TRBD2. CDR1 and CDR2, per the germline V gene, are SGHTA and FQGNSA. Inclusive of the bounding cysteine and phenylalanine, the CDR3 is 17 residues long. Just the 51-base CDR3 DNA is kept, in frame starting at base 1.